These T cell receptor beta chains were read from a single sample in a study of T cells in localized non-small cell lung cancer. Using immunoSEQ multiplex PCR, the repertoire was profiled, and TCRdb retains in-frame clones only, with some absent. Of tens of thousands of clones in the sample, approximately 84% were seen once. Specimen: peripheral blood, collected before any cancer treatment. These TCRs come from a female donor older than 55 with stage I lung adenocarcinoma. The CDR3 runs from the conserved cysteine through the conserved F or W. D genes are given only for firm matches. Clone size is shown for a subset of rows, as once, few, many or a class of expanded clone.

-	TRBV5-1	TRBJ2-2	-	CASSLGAAGELFF	TGCGCCAGCAGCTTGGGGGCAGCCGGGGAGCTGTTTTTT
-	TRBV7-8	TRBJ2-5	-	CASSPVGRQETQYF	TGTGCCAGCAGCCCAGTGGGGCGTCAAGAGACCCAGTACTTC
-	TRBV7-9	TRBJ1-6	-	CASSLTAGTGPLHF	TGTGCCAGCAGCCTCACCGCCGGGACGGGTCCCCTCCACTTT
-	TRBV5-5	TRBJ1-1	-	CASSRQPDTEAFF	TGTGCCAGCAGCCGGCAGCCGGACACTGAAGCTTTCTTT
-	TRBV4-1	TRBJ2-1	-	CASSHHIKVNNEQFF	TGCGCCAGCAGCCACCACATAAAGGTTAACAATGAGCAGTTCTTC
TRBD1	TRBV9	TRBJ1-1	-	CASSAEIQGNREAFF	TGTGCCAGCAGCGCCGAGATACAGGGGAACAGAGAAGCTTTCTTT
TRBD1	TRBV18	TRBJ1-2	few	CASSPTDRGHGYTF	TGTGCCAGCTCACCGACCGACAGGGGGCACGGCTACACCTTC
TRBD1	TRBV6-1	TRBJ1-2	-	CASISQGFGGYTF	TGTGCCAGCATTTCACAGGGGTTTGGTGGCTACACCTTC
-	TRBV7-9	TRBJ2-3	-	CASTLGDSQYF	TGTGCCAGCACCCTAGGAGACTCGCAGTATTTT
-	TRBV7-3	TRBJ2-3	-	CASSLGPSTDTQYF	TGTGCCAGCAGCCTGGGGCCCAGCACAGATACGCAGTATTTT
-	TRBV5-1	TRBJ2-7	-	CASSTNPVPYEQYF	TGCGCCAGCAGCACCAACCCCGTTCCCTACGAGCAGTACTTC
-	TRBV7-2	TRBJ1-1	-	CASSFMGGFTEAFF	TGTGCCAGCAGCTTCATGGGGGGCTTCACTGAAGCTTTCTTT
-	TRBV18	TRBJ2-3	-	CASSPVGSNSDTQYF	TGTGCCAGCTCACCAGTCGGCAGTAATTCAGATACGCAGTATTTT
TRBD2	TRBV6-1	TRBJ2-3	-	CASSELAGADTQYF	TGTGCCAGCAGTGAGCTAGCGGGAGCAGATACGCAGTATTTT
-	TRBV2	TRBJ1-1	-	CASRRENTEAFF	TGTGCCAGCAGAAGGGAGAACACTGAAGCTTTCTTT
-	TRBV11-2	TRBJ2-6	-	CASSFVNSPSGANVLTF	TGTGCCAGCAGCTTTGTGAATAGTCCCTCTGGGGCCAACGTCCTGACTTTC
TRBD1	TRBV6-5	TRBJ1-2	-	CASSSSGTGIYGYTF	TGTGCCAGCAGTTCTTCCGGGACAGGCATCTATGGCTACACCTTC
TRBD1	TRBV2	TRBJ1-2	-	CASRQGAYGYTF	TGTGCCAGCAGGCAGGGGGCATATGGCTACACCTTC
TRBD2	TRBV6-5	TRBJ2-7	-	CASRLAGAREQYF	TGTGCCAGCAGACTAGCGGGAGCTCGGGAGCAGTACTTC
TRBD2	TRBV9	TRBJ2-5	once	CASSVASSGGYQETQYF	TGTGCCAGCAGCGTAGCTTCCAGCGGGGGGTACCAAGAGACCCAGTACTTC
TRBD1	TRBV18	TRBJ1-1	once	CASSPREGAGEAFF	TGTGCCAGCTCACCACGGGAGGGGGCCGGTGAAGCTTTCTTT
TRBD1	TRBV10-1	TRBJ1-3	few	CASRKQGAGGNTIYF	TGCGCCAGCAGGAAACAGGGGGCCGGTGGAAACACCATATATTTT
TRBD1	TRBV18	TRBJ2-6	-	CASSQPGQGRSGANVLTF	TGTGCCAGCTCACAGCCGGGACAGGGTCGCTCTGGGGCCAACGTCCTGACTTTC
TRBD2	TRBV18	TRBJ2-5	-	CASAPGTSYETQYF	TGTGCCAGCGCGCCAGGGACTAGTTATGAGACCCAGTACTTC
TRBD2	TRBV11-3	TRBJ2-7	few	CASSRTGTKTYEQYF	TGTGCCAGCAGCAGAACCGGGACTAAAACCTACGAGCAGTACTTC
-	TRBV6-5	TRBJ1-3	-	CASRGASGNTIYF	TGTGCCAGCAGGGGGGCGTCTGGAAACACCATATATTTT
-	TRBV13	TRBJ2-7	-	CASSSKVYSYEQYF	TGTGCCAGCAGCTCCAAGGTTTACTCCTACGAGCAGTACTTC
-	TRBV5-4	TRBJ2-7	-	CASSAKLGAYEQYF	TGTGCCAGCAGCGCCAAGCTCGGCGCCTACGAGCAGTACTTC
TRBD2	TRBV7-9	TRBJ2-3	-	CASSLRLAATDTQYF	TGTGCCAGCAGCTTACGACTAGCGGCCACAGATACGCAGTATTTT
TRBD1	TRBV27	TRBJ1-5	-	CASRPTGSSIQPQHF	TGTGCCAGCAGACCGACAGGGTCGAGTATACAGCCCCAGCATTTT
-	TRBV2	TRBJ2-1	once	CASSVETTRNNEQFF	TGTGCCAGCAGTGTTGAGACTACTAGGAACAATGAGCAGTTCTTC
TRBD2	TRBV11-2	TRBJ2-5	-	CASSLARTSGGRETQYF	TGTGCCAGCAGCTTAGCCAGGACTAGCGGGGGGAGGGAGACCCAGTACTTC
TRBD1	TRBV19	TRBJ1-4	-	CASGGDRSTTNEKLFF	TGTGCCAGTGGGGGGGACAGGTCGACAACTAATGAAAAACTGTTTTTT
-	TRBV2	TRBJ1-2	-	CASSEDRTGGYTF	TGTGCCAGCAGTGAAGACAGGACGGGCGGCTACACCTTC
-	TRBV29-1	TRBJ1-3	-	CSVGFLLHSGNTIYF	TGCAGCGTTGGGTTTCTGTTACACTCCGGAAACACCATATATTTT
-	TRBV7-8	TRBJ2-1	-	CASSLGWERYNEQFF	TGTGCCAGCAGCTTAGGGTGGGAGAGGTACAATGAGCAGTTCTTC
-	TRBV15	TRBJ1-2	-	CATSNAFRRGAHGYTF	TGTGCCACCAGCAATGCATTTCGTCGGGGGGCTCATGGCTACACCTTC
-	TRBV29-1	TRBJ1-2	-	CSVDWDFINYGYTF	TGCAGCGTTGATTGGGACTTCATTAACTATGGCTACACCTTC
-	TRBV19	TRBJ2-5	-	CASSILGLEKTQYF	TGTGCCAGTAGTATATTAGGTTTAGAAAAGACCCAGTACTTC
-	TRBV28	TRBJ1-4	once	CATGALGEKLFF	TGTGCCACGGGGGCGTTGGGTGAAAAACTGTTTTTT
-	TRBV7-3	TRBJ1-4	-	CASAQGPNEKLFF	TGTGCCAGCGCACAGGGACCTAATGAAAAACTGTTTTTT
-	TRBV9	TRBJ2-1	-	CASSVDIFSSYNEQFF	TGTGCCAGCAGCGTAGATATTTTCTCCTCCTACAATGAGCAGTTCTTC
TRBD1	TRBV19	TRBJ1-1	-	CASSIPGQGNTEAFF	TGTGCCAGTAGTATCCCGGGACAGGGGAACACTGAAGCTTTCTTT
-	TRBV14	TRBJ1-2	-	CASSQDRAGIDGYTF	TGTGCCAGCAGCCAAGATAGGGCAGGGATTGATGGCTACACCTTC
TRBD2	TRBV2	TRBJ2-5	-	CASSDGTSGIETQYF	TGTGCCAGCAGTGACGGGACTAGCGGGATAGAGACCCAGTACTTC
-	TRBV2	TRBJ1-1	-	CASSEDATVNTEAFF	TGTGCCAGCAGTGAAGATGCAACGGTGAACACTGAAGCTTTCTTT
-	TRBV7-8	TRBJ2-5	-	CASSVPGSLGSQYF	TGTGCCAGCAGCGTCCCCGGGTCACTGGGGAGCCAGTACTTC
-	TRBV7-2	TRBJ2-3	-	CASSSFSTDTQYF	TGTGCCAGCAGCTCTTTTAGTACAGATACGCAGTATTTT
-	TRBV7-9	TRBJ2-3	-	CASSLSVDTQYF	TGTGCCAGCAGCTTAAGCGTAGATACGCAGTATTTT
TRBD2	TRBV13	TRBJ2-1	-	CASRQRGLAGEQFF	TGTGCCAGCAGACAGAGAGGACTAGCGGGCGAGCAGTTCTTC
-	TRBV5-1	TRBJ1-1	-	CASSLGLGRSTEAFF	TGCGCCAGCAGCTTGGGCCTGGGCAGATCCACTGAAGCTTTCTTT
TRBD1	TRBV29-1	TRBJ1-2	-	CSVDDRESYGYTF	TGCAGCGTCGACGACAGGGAGTCTTATGGCTACACCTTC
TRBD1	TRBV2	TRBJ2-2	-	CASSGRQGVYTGELFF	TGTGCCAGCAGCGGAAGACAGGGGGTTTACACCGGGGAGCTGTTTTTT
TRBD2	TRBV4-2	TRBJ2-7	-	CASSHVTLSGRSYYEQYF	TGTGCCAGCAGCCACGTGACTTTGAGCGGGAGGTCCTACTACGAGCAGTACTTC
TRBD1	TRBV7-6	TRBJ2-2	-	CASSPTGGVTGELFF	TGTGCCAGCAGCCCGACAGGGGGTGTTACCGGGGAGCTGTTTTTT